This TCR beta chain came from a study of CD8+ T cells in alopecia areata. The CDR3 is 12 amino acids. The ends were cut back, 6 bases at V and 3 bases at J, with 12 bases in the middle. In germline, CDR1 is SQVTM, CDR2 ANQGSEA. RNA extraction and reverse transcription yielded cDNA as sequencing template. Some clones are missing from TCRdb's copy, which holds only in-frame ones; the method was immunoSEQ multiplex PCR. This sample yields about 200,000 clones, of which around 62% are seen a single time; 0.45% belongs to the top ten. V and J are TRBV29-1 and TRBJ2-7; TRBD1 or TRBD2 may be the D gene (5 bases each). The receptor was derived from a human donor with alopecia areata. Specimen: CD4+ T cells sorted from blood, collected at week 0. CDR3: CSVGTRGYEQYF. In DNA, the CDR3 is TGCAGCGTGGGGACCCGGGGCTACGAGCAGTACTTC.